The T cell receptor (beta chain) under discussion was sequenced for a study of response to subunit inactivated influenza vaccine. MiXCR, applied by TCRdb to the RT-PCR reads, yields one record per CDR3 protein. The repertoire includes roughly 500,000 distinct CDR3 sequences, approximately 24% of them detected once, and 2.8% sits in the top ten. The sample was also reused in another study, on T cells expressing NK-cell markers. That report adds: Researchers built TCR beta cDNA using 5'RACE template switching with UMIs.

This specimen was CD4+ T cells sorted from PBMCs, taken roughly 12 days after vaccination. This receptor was identified in a man aged 50-59 years who received an inactivated influenza vaccine.

The CDR3: CASRQSSDEQFF. CDR3 coding DNA: TGTGCCAGTCGTCAATCATCCGATGAGCAGTTCTTC. The chain couples TRBV19 to TRBJ2-1; D is unresolved. Trimming removed 8 bases at V and 8 bases at J, with 13 bases between. The CDR3 extends over 12 amino acids. CDR1 and CDR2 from the germline V gene are LNHDA and SQIVND (reference sequence).